This T cell receptor (beta chain) was sequenced in a study of blood T cell repertoires in COVID-19. Looking at the study overall: COVID-19 samples collected from the United States, Italy and Spain covered acute and convalescent phases.

Patients at the Seattle site were enrolled during active infection and followed longitudinally. This CDR3 comprises 16 residues. Germline V gene data show CDR1 as SEHNR and CDR2 as FQNEAQ (reference sequence). J was trimmed by 4 bases and V by 4 bases; bases with no gene match: 10. Clones were sequenced by immunoSEQ multiplex PCR, and TCRdb holds only the in-frame ones, with some missing. Of some 520,000 clones listed, approximately 92% are singletons. The sequence was collected from a man aged 18 to 30 with COVID-19, enrolled during active disease. The chain employs TRBV7-9 and TRBJ2-3, with 8 bases identical to TRBD2. Sequenced material: peripheral blood. CDR3 DNA sequence: TGTGCCAGCAGCTCCTTGGCGGGGGGATCCCCAGATACGCAGTATTTT. This codes for CASSSLAGGSPDTQYF.